One sample yielded the 22 T cell receptor beta chains listed below, sequenced in a study of blood T cells in healthy people across ages. Primers used in a second PCR of roughly 6 to 11 cycles were a sample-barcoded 5' primer and a J-beta primer mix. TCRdb reanalysed the 5' RACE reads using MiXCR and keeps one entry per CDR3 protein. The sample yields approximately 900,000 distinct CDR3 sequences, 25% to 30% seen once. In addition, the sample was reused for a study of T cells of mothers and their children.

Source material: blood. Source of these receptors: a woman in her 40s in good health.

This chain connects TRBV5-1 to TRBJ2-7, with 7 bases fitting TRBD1. Germline CDR1 and CDR2: SGHRS and YFSETQ. The CDR3 runs 17 residues. Losses at the gene ends were 6 bases for V and 5 bases for J; bases not matched to a gene: 20. CDR3 bases: TGCGCCAGCACTACGGGCCACCGGGACAGCCATCTAAACGAGCAGTACTTC. This gives the protein CASTTGHRDSHLNEQYF. The variable domain in full, completed from reference TRBV5-1 and TRBJ2-7, reads KAGVTQTPRYLIKTRGQQVTLSCSPISGHRSVSWYQQTPGQGLQFLFEYFSETQRNKGNFPGRFSGRQFSNSRSEMNVSTLELGDSALYLCASTTGHRDSHLNEQYFGPGTRLTVT.

The rearrangement links TRBV4-2 to TRBJ1-6; 9 nucleotides line up with TRBD1. Germline V gene data show CDR1 as LGHNA and CDR2 as YNFKEQ. Trimming at V came to 1 base and at J to 7 bases, leaving 8 bases not matched to a gene. The CDR3 runs to 17 residues. The CDR3 nucleotides read TGTGCCAGCAGCCAAGTTTACAGGGGGCGCAGGAATTCACCCCTCCACTTT. Encoded protein: CASSQVYRGRRNSPLHF.

Notes on this clonotype: The junction does not match germline at one end; this may be a read error. The chain combines TRBV7-3 with TRBJ2-3; D gene uncertain. Germline loops: CDR1 SGHTA, CDR2 FQGTGA. CDR3 length: 13 residues. The CDR3 protein is CASSFQSTDTQDF. The CDR3 DNA reads as TGTGCCAGCAGCTTCCAGTCAACAGATACGCAGGATTTT. Complete variable domain (other parts from reference TRBV7-3 and TRBJ2-3): GAGVSQTPSNKVTEKGKYVELRCDPISGHTALYWYRQSLGQGPEFLIYFQGTGAADDSGLPNDRFFAVRPEGSVSTLKIQRTERGDSAVYLCASSFQSTDTQDFGPGTRLTVL.

For this clonotype: It may be a read error: a sequence one base away is much more abundant. The CDR3 here is CGADNYGYTF. As DNA, the CDR3 is TGCGGTGCCGATAACTATGGCTACACCTTC. The rearrangement links TRBV20-1 to TRBJ1-2; D remains ambiguous. Germline V gives CDR1 DFQATT, CDR2 SNEGSKA (reference sequence). The CDR3 is 10 residues long.

This clonotype showed up just a few times. The V and J genes are TRBV7-9 and TRBJ2-1; D not certain. Trimming stripped 0 bases from V and 9 bases from J, with 6 bases between. CDR1 is SEHNR, CDR2 FQNEAQ, per germline (reference sequence). The CDR3 loop spans 12 amino acids. The DNA of the CDR3 is TGTGCCAGCAGCTTAGCGAATGGTGAGCAGTTCTTC. It yields the protein CASSLANGEQFF.

This clonotype was seen repeatedly, ten times or more. This chain links TRBV12-3 or TRBV12-4 with TRBJ1-1, with unresolved D. The CDR3 loop spans 15 amino acids. The V end lost 2 bases, the J end lost 5 bases, and 15 bases lay between the germline ends. The CDR3 DNA is TGTGCCAGCAGTTTACGTCCTCAGGTTGGGACTGAAGCTTTCTTT. Amino acids: CASSLRPQVGTEAFF.

The table lists this clonotype with many counts. The gene calls are TRBV12-3 or TRBV12-4 and TRBJ2-7; either TRBD1 or TRBD2 may supply D (7 bases each). V lost 1 base and J lost 2, with 18 bases in between. The CDR3 loop spans 17 amino acids. CDR3 bases: TGTGCCAGCAGTTTAGGGGGAGGGGGCTTCAGCCCCTACGAGCAGTACTTC. It is translated as CASSLGGGGFSPYEQYF.

The V call is TRBV12-3 or TRBV12-4, the J call TRBJ1-1, with 10 bases identical to TRBD1. CDR3 size: 14 residues. Trimming removed 3 bases from V and 7 bases from J; junction bases left unmatched: 5. The CDR3: CASSFRDRGNEAFF. CDR3 in DNA: TGTGCCAGCAGTTTCCGGGACAGGGGTAATGAAGCTTTCTTT.

In this sample, this clonotype turned up a few times. The gene calls are TRBV10-3 and TRBJ2-7, with 7 bases lining up with TRBD2. This CDR3 has 14 residues. V trimming: 0 bases; J trimming: 6 bases; junction bases outside the gene matches: 5. The germline V gene encodes CDR1 ENHRY and CDR2 SYGVKD. The CDR3 coding sequence is TGTGCCATCAGTGAGTCGGGCAGGGAGGGCGAGCAGTACTTC. The encoded protein is CAISESGREGEQYF.

This clonotype was counted between two and nine times. This rearrangement joins TRBV5-1 to TRBJ1-2; a possible D gene is TRBD1 (6 bases). Germline V gene data show CDR1 as SGHRS and CDR2 as YFSETQ. The CDR3 has 17 amino acids. V lost 0 bases to trimming and J lost 0 bases, with 15 bases between them. This CDR3 is CASSLVFWDTTNYGYTF. As DNA, the CDR3 is TGCGCCAGCAGCTTGGTTTTCTGGGACACTACTAACTATGGCTACACCTTC.

This clonotype was seen more than once but under ten times. The J gene is TRBJ1-1, the V gene TRBV19, with D uncertain. The V gene lost 3 bases and the J gene lost 1 base, with 9 bases spanning the gap. Germline lookup yields CDR1 LNHDA and CDR2 SQIVND (reference sequence). This CDR3 spans 14 amino acids. CDR3 in amino acids: CASSIGDGNTEAFF. CDR3 sequence (DNA): TGTGCCAGTAGTATTGGGGATGGGAACACTGAAGCTTTCTTT.

This clonotype has more than one count but fewer than ten. This rearrangement joins TRBV20-1 to TRBJ1-2, with 8 bases lining up with TRBD1. V lost 5 bases, J lost 3 bases, and 5 bases stayed unmatched. Germline loops: CDR1 DFQATT, CDR2 SNEGSKA (reference sequence). The CDR3 length is 13 residues. DNA of the CDR3: TGCAGTGCTTCAGGGGGCGCGGACTATGGCTACACCTTC. Its protein product is CSASGGADYGYTF.

This chain links TRBV5-1 with TRBJ2-3; D gene ambiguous. Germline CDR1 and CDR2: SGHRS and YFSETQ. Trimming pared 1 base from V and 6 bases from J, leaving 12 bases between. The CDR3 sequence is 14 residues long. The DNA of the CDR3 is TGCGCCAGCAGCTTGTATGCTCGGGTGGATACGCAGTATTTT. Protein sequence: CASSLYARVDTQYF.

The genes are TRBV12-3 or TRBV12-4 and TRBJ2-3; TRBD1 aligns across 7 bases. This CDR3 has 12 residues. The ends lost 5 bases at V and 10 bases at J; junction bases unmatched: 6. CDR3 amino acids: CASSGTANAQYF. DNA of the CDR3: TGTGCCAGCAGTGGGACAGCCAATGCGCAGTATTTT.

In this sample, this clonotype turned up a few times. V gene TRBV20-1 combines with J gene TRBJ2-1, with D unresolved. Germline V gene lookup returns CDR1 DFQATT and CDR2 SNEGSKA (reference sequence). V dropped 3 bases and J dropped 0 bases, with 9 bases sitting between them. The CDR3 spans 14 residues. The DNA for the CDR3 is TGCAGTGCTAGCGTTCCCGGCTCCTACAATGAGCAGTTCTTC. Translation gives CSASVPGSYNEQFF.

The J gene is TRBJ2-5, the V gene TRBV4-1; a possible D gene is TRBD2 (5 bases). CDR1 and CDR2 from the germline V gene are MGHRA and YSYEKL. Between the trimmed V and J ends, which lost 6 bases and 1 base, there was a span of 9 bases. This CDR3 region has 13 residues. CDR3 region: CASRGLAQETQYF. Here the CDR3 DNA reads TGCGCCAGCAGAGGACTGGCCCAAGAGACCCAGTACTTC.

Many counts were recorded for this clonotype. This chain uses TRBV5-1 with TRBJ2-7; D perhaps matches TRBD2 (5 bases). Trimming left V 3 bases short and J 5 bases short, with 12 bases between. The CDR3 has 13 amino acids. Germline V gene lookup returns CDR1 SGHRS and CDR2 YFSETQ. CDR3 protein: CASSSGSRNEQYF. For the CDR3, the DNA is TGCGCCAGCAGCTCGGGGTCGCGAAACGAGCAGTACTTC.

Only a few counts were recorded for this clonotype. This chain links TRBV4-1 with TRBJ1-2; D remains unclear. CDR1 is MGHRA, CDR2 YSYEKL, per germline. CDR3 length: 14 residues. Deletions cut 1 base from V and 4 bases from J, with 10 bases between. The CDR3 region is CASSQAVSGYGYTF. In DNA, the CDR3 is TGCGCCAGCAGCCAAGCGGTTTCAGGCTATGGCTACACCTTC.

The V and J genes are TRBV4-1 and TRBJ1-1; possible D gene TRBD1, 5 bases. Germline V lookup: CDR1 MGHRA, CDR2 YSYEKL. The CDR3 is 16 amino acids. The V end lost 3 bases, the J end lost 10 bases, and 24 bases lay between the germline ends. Here the CDR3 reads CASSHVGALLGRGAFF. The CDR3, as DNA: TGCGCCAGCAGCCACGTTGGGGCCCTTCTCGGTCGGGGAGCTTTCTTT.

With respect to this clonotype: Germline is not matched at one junction end, which may reflect a read error. The chain employs TRBV2 and TRBJ2-1; either TRBD1 or TRBD2 may fit D (5 bases each). The CDR3 totals 14 residues. Germline-derived CDR1 and CDR2 are SNHLY and FYNNEI. This chain's CDR3 is CASSNRDRNNKQFF. CDR3 bases: TGTGCCAGCAGTAACCGGGACCGGAACAATAAGCAGTTCTTC.

This clonotype was seen more than once but under ten times. The chain combines TRBV5-4 with TRBJ1-2, with D perhaps TRBD1 (6 bases). The germline CDR1 and CDR2 sequences are SGHNT and YYREEE (reference sequence). Trimming pared 4 bases from V and 4 bases from J, leaving 14 bases between. This CDR3 has 14 residues. CDR3 protein: CASSPTGSGYGYTF. The CDR3 region has the DNA TGTGCCAGCAGCCCAACAGGGTCTGGCTATGGCTACACCTTC.

Remarks on this clonotype: A much larger clone differs from this one at a single base, so this may be a read error. J is TRBJ2-1 and V is TRBV9; D is perhaps TRBD2 (6 bases). V shed 0 bases and J shed 12 bases, with 22 bases lying between them. The CDR3 loop spans 16 amino acids. Germline V gene lookup returns CDR1 SGDLS and CDR2 YYNGEE. The CDR3 sequence is CASSVGLGRRTGGQFF. The CDR3, as DNA: TGTGCCAGCAGCGTAGGCCTAGGGAGGAGAACAGGTGGGCAGTTCTTC.